This entry concerns a single T cell receptor (beta chain). These data originate in a study of CD8+ T cells in alopecia areata. About the research overall: The authors scored treated patients' severity by affected scalp percentage.

The treatment was: oral pan-JAK inhibitor, 5-10 mg twice daily. In alopecia areata patients, both lesional scalp punch biopsies and peripheral blood were collected. CDR1 is LNHDA, CDR2 SQIVND, per germline (reference sequence). V was pared by 3 bases and J by 5 bases, with 11 bases between. The CDR3 consists of 15 residues. After isolation, RNA underwent reverse transcription to generate cDNA as the sequencing template. Sequencing was performed with immunoSEQ multiplex PCR; in TCRdb, only in-frame clones are kept and a portion is missing. Among around 19,000 clones listed, 50% to 60% were seen once. Here the sequenced sample was skin, taken at week 4, from a patient treated with tofacitinib. The chain couples TRBV19 to TRBJ1-6; D unresolved. This TCR was sampled from a human donor with alopecia areata. The CDR3 reads CASSIGRADNSPLHF. The CDR3 region has the DNA TGTGCCAGTAGTATCGGGAGGGCAGATAATTCACCCCTCCACTTT.